These 10 T cell receptor beta chains were all obtained from the same sample, sequenced in a study of beta chain features in type 1 diabetes (dated by TCRdb to the late 2010s). What the research found in general, with its limitations: A moderate but significant shortening of TCRB CDR3 length was observed in type 1 diabetes patients in all four CD4+ subsets.

What these receptors recognize is not known. Libraries were built with the immunoSEQ multiplex PCR assay. All of the isolated RNA was reverse transcribed with the High Capacity cDNA Reverse Transcription Kit, so expressed TCRB transcripts were sequenced. The table was pulled from immuneACCESS by TCRdb, which kept in-frame rearrangements only. Such tables lose some clones; where checked, under half of the loss comes from unresolved V genes, and the rest has no known cause. The sample table contains 600,000 to 700,000 clones; only one count was recorded for around 11% of them. Together, the top ten hold over 0.1% of the sample. The specimen was naive CD4+ T cells from blood. The cell subset or site tag for this specimen amounts to: true naive CD4+ T cells. The receptors here all came from a man between 25 and 39 years old with type 1 diabetes.

The rearrangement joins TRBV9 to TRBJ2-1; TRBD2 agrees at 9 bases. The junction had 5 bases not matched to a gene; V was cut back by 3 bases and J by 7 bases. The CDR3 runs 14 residues. Germline-derived CDR1 and CDR2 are SGDLS and YYNGEE. Here the CDR3 reads CASSGSLAGNEQFF. CDR3 coding DNA: TGTGCCAGCAGCGGTTCGCTAGCGGGGAATGAGCAGTTCTTC.

This clone has a handful of counts. V gene TRBV11-2 combines with J gene TRBJ2-2; D unclear. Germline V gene lookup returns CDR1 SGHAT and CDR2 FQNNGV. CDR3 length equals 15 residues. V shed 1 base and J shed 1 base, with 7 bases lying between them. Here the CDR3 DNA reads TGTGCCAGCAGCTTAGGGCTCCGGAACACCGGGGAGCTGTTTTTT. Encoded protein: CASSLGLRNTGELFF.

In this sample, this clone turned up a few times. The V and J genes are TRBV7-2 and TRBJ1-5; perhaps TRBD1 as D (5 bases). Germline V CDR1 and CDR2: SGHTA, FQGNSA. This CDR3 is 14 amino acids long. Trimming cost V 5 bases and J 5 bases, with 13 bases left between them. The DNA for the CDR3 is TGTGCCAGCAGCCCATCAGGGCGGTATCAGCCCCAGCATTTT. The encoded protein is CASSPSGRYQPQHF.

This clone has just a few counts. This chain links TRBV6-6 with TRBJ1-4; D unclear. V lost 5 bases to trimming and J lost 6 bases, with 10 bases between them. From germline, CDR1 is MNHNY and CDR2 SVGAGI (reference sequence). The CDR3 extends over 13 amino acids. The CDR3 nucleotides read TGTGCCAGCAGTCCCCGTGAGGATGAAAAACTGTTTTTT. Protein sequence: CASSPREDEKLFF.

The chain employs TRBV7-2 and TRBJ2-7; D perhaps matches TRBD2 (6 bases). Germline CDR1 SGHTA, CDR2 FQGNSA. With 2 bases removed from V and 2 bases from J, the gap between germline ends came to 13 bases. This CDR3 is 15 amino acids long. The DNA for the CDR3 is TGTGCCAGCAGCTTAAGGCCTAGCGAGACCTACGAGCAGTACTTC. Translation: CASSLRPSETYEQYF.

This clone was observed a few times. The chain couples TRBV4-2 to TRBJ1-5; tentatively, D is TRBD1 (6 bases). Trimming removed 4 bases at V and 2 bases at J, with 15 bases between. Germline V lookup: CDR1 LGHNA, CDR2 YNFKEQ. The CDR3 sequence is 16 residues long. CDR3 loop: CASSPGGPRGNQPQHF. The CDR3 nucleotides are TGTGCCAGCAGCCCGGGGGGGCCCCGGGGCAATCAGCCCCAGCATTTT.

The chain joins TRBV10-3 to TRBJ2-3; D remains unclear. The CDR3 is made up of 16 amino acids. Germline CDR1 ENHRY, CDR2 SYGVKD. Deletions cut 3 bases from V and 6 bases from J, with 19 bases between. CDR3 sequence: CAISDHASRNRDTQYF. CDR3 in DNA: TGTGCCATCAGTGACCATGCTTCGCGGAATCGGGATACGCAGTATTTT.

This clone has just a few counts. The chain uses TRBV5-4 and TRBJ2-1, with TRBD1 matching 9 bases. The V gene end was trimmed by 4 bases and the J gene end by 15 bases; junction bases not matched to a gene: 14. Germline CDR1 SGHNT, CDR2 YYREEE (reference sequence). The CDR3 is 14 amino acids. CDR3 DNA: TGTGCCAGCAGCCTCGGGACAGGGTTTGATAAGTTGTTCTTC. Protein: CASSLGTGFDKLFF.

This chain uses TRBV29-1 with TRBJ1-5; D not resolved. The germline gives CDR1 SQVTM, CDR2 ANQGSEA. The V end was cut by 6 bases, the J end by 0 bases, with 9 bases between. This CDR3 is 13 amino acids long. The CDR3 reads CSVSGHSNQPQHF. The DNA of the CDR3 is TGCAGCGTCTCCGGCCATAGCAATCAGCCCCAGCATTTT.

V usage is TRBV5-1 and J usage is TRBJ2-5; D call uncertain. The germline gives CDR1 SGHRS, CDR2 YFSETQ. The CDR3 has 15 residues. Trimming removed 0 bases at V and 3 bases at J, with 12 bases between. The CDR3 DNA reads TGCGCCAGCAGCTTGGTGTGGAGCTTGGAAGAGACCCAGTACTTC. Protein: CASSLVWSLEETQYF.